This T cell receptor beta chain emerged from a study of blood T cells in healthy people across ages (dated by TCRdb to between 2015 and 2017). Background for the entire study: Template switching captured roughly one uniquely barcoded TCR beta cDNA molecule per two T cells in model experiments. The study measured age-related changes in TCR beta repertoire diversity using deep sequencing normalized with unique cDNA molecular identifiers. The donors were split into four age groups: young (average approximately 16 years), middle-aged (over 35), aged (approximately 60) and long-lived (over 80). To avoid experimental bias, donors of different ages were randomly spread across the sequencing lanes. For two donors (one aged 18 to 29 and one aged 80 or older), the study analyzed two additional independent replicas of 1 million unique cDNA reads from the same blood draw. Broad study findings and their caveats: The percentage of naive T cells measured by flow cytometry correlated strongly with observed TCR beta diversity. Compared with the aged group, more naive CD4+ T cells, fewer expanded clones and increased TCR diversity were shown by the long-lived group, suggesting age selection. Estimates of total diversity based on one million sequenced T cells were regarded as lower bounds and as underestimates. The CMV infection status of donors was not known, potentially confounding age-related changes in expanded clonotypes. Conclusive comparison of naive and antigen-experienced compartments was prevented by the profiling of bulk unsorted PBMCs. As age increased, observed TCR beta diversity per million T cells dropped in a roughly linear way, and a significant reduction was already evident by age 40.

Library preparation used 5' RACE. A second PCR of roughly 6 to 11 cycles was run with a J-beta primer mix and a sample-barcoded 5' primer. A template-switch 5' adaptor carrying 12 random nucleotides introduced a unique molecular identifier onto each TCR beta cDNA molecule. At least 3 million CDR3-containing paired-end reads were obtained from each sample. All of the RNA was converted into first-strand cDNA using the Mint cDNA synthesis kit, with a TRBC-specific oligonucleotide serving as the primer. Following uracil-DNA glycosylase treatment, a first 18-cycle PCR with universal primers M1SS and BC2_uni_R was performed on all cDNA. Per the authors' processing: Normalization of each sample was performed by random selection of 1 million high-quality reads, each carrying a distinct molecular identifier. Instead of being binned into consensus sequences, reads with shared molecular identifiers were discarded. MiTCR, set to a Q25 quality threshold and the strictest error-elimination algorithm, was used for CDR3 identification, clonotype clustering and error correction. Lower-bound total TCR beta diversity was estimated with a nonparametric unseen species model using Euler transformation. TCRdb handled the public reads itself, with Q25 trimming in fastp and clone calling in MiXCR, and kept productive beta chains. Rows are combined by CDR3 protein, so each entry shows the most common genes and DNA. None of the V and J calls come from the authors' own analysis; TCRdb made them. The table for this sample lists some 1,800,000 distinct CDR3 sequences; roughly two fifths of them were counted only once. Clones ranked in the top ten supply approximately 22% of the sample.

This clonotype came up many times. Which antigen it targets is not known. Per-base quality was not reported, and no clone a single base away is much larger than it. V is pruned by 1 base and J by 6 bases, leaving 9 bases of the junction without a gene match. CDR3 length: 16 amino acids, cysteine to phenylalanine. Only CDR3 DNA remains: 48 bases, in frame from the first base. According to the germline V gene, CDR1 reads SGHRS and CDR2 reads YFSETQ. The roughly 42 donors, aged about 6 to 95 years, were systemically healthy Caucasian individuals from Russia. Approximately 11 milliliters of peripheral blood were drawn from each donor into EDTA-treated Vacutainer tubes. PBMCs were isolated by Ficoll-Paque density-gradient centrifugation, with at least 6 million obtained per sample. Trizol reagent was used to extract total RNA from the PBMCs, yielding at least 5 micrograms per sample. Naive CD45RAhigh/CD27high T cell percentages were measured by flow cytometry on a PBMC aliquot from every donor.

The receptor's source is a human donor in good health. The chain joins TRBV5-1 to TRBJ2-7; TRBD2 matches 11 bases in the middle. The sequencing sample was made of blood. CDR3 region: CASSLIAGTSGPEQYF. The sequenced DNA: TGCGCCAGCAGCTTGATCGCTGGGACTAGCGGCCCCGAGCAGTACTTC.